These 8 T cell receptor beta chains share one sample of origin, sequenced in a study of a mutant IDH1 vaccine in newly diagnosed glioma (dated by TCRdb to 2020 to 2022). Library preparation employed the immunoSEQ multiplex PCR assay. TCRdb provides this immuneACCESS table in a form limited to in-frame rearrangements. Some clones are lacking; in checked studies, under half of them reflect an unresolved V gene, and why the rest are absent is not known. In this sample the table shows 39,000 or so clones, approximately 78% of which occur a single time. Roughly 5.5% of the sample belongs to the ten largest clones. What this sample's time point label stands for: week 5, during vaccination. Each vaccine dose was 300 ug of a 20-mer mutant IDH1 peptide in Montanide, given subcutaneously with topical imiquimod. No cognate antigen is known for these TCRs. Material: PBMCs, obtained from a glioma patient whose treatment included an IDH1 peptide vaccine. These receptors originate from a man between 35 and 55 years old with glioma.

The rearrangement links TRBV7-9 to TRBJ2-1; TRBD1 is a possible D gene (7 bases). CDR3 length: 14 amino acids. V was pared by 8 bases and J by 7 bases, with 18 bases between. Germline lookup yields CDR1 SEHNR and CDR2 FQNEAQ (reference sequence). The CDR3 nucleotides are TGTGCCAGCGGAACTTCGACAGGGAGGAATGAGCAGTTCTTC. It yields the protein CASGTSTGRNEQFF. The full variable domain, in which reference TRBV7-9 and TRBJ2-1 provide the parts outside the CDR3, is DTGVSQNPRHKITKRGQNVTFRCDPISEHNRLYWYRQTLGQGPEFLTYFQNEAQLEKSRLLSDRFSAERPKGSFSTLEIQRTEQGDSAMYLCASGTSTGRNEQFFGPGTRLTVL.

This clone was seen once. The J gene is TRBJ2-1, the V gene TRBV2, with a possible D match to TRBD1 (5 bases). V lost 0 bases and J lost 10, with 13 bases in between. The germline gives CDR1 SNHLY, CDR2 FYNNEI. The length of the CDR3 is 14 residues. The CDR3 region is CASSEAGQGGEQFF. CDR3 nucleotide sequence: TGTGCCAGCAGTGAAGCGGGCCAGGGCGGAGAGCAGTTCTTC.

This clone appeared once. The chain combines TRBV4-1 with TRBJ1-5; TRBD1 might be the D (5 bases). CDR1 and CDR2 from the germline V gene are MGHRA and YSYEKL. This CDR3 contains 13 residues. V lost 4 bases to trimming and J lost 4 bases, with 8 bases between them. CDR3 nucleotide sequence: TGCGCCAGCAGCCGACAGAGGAATCAGCCCCAGCATTTT. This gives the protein CASSRQRNQPQHF.

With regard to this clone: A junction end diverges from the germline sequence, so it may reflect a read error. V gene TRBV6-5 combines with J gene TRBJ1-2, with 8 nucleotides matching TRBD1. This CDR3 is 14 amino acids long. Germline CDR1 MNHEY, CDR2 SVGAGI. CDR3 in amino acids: CASRSGQGHYGYTF. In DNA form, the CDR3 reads TGTGCCAGCAGGTCCGGACAGGGTCACTACGGCTACACCTTC.

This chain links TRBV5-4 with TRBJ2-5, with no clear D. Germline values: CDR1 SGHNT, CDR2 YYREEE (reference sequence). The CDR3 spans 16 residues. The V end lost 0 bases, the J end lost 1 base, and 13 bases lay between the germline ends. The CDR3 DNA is TGTGCCAGCAGCTTGGGTTCCCCAAGTTCCCAAGAGACCCAGTACTTC. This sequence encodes CASSLGSPSSQETQYF.

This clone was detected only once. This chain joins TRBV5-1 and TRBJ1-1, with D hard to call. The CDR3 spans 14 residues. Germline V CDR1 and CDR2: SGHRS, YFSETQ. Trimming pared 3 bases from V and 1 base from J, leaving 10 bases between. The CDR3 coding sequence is TGCGCCAGCAGCTCAAAGGACTGGAACACTGAAGCTTTCTTT. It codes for CASSSKDWNTEAFF.

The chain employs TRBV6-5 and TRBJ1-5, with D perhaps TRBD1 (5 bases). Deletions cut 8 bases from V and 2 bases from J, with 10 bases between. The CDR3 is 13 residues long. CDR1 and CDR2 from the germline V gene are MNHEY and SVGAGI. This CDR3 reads CASRDGGNQPQHF. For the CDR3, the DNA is TGTGCCAGCCGGGACGGGGGCAATCAGCCCCAGCATTTT.

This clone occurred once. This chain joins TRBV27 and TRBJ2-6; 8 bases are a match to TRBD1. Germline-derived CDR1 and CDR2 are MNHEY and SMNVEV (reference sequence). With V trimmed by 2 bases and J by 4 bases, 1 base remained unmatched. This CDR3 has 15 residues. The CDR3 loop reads CASSLQGAGANVLTF. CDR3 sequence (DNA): TGTGCCAGCAGTTTACAGGGGGCGGGGGCCAACGTCCTGACTTTC.